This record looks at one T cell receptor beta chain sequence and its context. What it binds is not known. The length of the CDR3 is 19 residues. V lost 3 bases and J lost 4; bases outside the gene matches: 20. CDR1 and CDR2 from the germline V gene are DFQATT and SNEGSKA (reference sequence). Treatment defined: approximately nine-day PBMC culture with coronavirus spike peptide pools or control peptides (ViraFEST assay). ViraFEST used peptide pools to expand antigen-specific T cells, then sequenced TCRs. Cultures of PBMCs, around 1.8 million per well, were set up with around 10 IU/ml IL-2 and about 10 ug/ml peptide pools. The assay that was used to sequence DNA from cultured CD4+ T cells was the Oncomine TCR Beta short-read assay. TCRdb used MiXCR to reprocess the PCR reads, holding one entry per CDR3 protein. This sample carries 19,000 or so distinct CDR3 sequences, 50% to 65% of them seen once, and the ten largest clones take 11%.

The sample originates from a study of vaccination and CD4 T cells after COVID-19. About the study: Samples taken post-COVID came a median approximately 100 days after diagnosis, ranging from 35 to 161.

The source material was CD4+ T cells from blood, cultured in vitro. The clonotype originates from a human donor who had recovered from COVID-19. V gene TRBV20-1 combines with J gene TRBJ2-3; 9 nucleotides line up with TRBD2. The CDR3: CSARLPPLSAGGPADTQYF. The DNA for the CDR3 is TGCAGTGCTAGGCTACCTCCCCTCTCAGCGGGAGGTCCCGCAGATACGCAGTATTTT.